The 9 T cell receptor beta chains presented below share a single source sample, sequenced in a study of technical replicates of blood from a handful of donors. Clones were read by immunoSEQ multiplex PCR, and TCRdb kept only the in-frame ones, dropping some. The sample includes tens of thousands of clones, over 90% of them seen just once. The sequenced material came from T cells isolated from PBMCs. Every receptor here comes from a human donor in good health.

The CDR3 spells CASSRDIYGGELFF. The CDR3 nucleotides read TGTGCCAGCAGCAGGGACATTTACGGGGGGGAGCTGTTTTTT. The chain combines TRBV5-4 with TRBJ2-2, with D possibly matching TRBD1 (6 bases). The CDR3 is 14 residues long. V lost 4 bases to trimming and J lost 8 bases, with 15 bases between them. CDR1 is SGHNT and CDR2 is YYREEE in the germline V gene (reference sequence).

The CDR3 nucleotides are TGTGCCAGCAGCGAACAGGGCACTGAAGCTTTCTTT. As protein: CASSEQGTEAFF. This rearrangement joins TRBV9 to TRBJ1-1; D may be TRBD1 (6 bases). This CDR3 spans 12 amino acids. V was trimmed by 3 bases and J by 4 bases, leaving 7 bases between them. CDR1 and CDR2 from the germline V gene are SGDLS and YYNGEE. The full variable domain, in which reference TRBV9 and TRBJ1-1 provide the parts outside the CDR3, is DSGVTQTPKHLITATGQRVTLRCSPRSGDLSVYWYQQSLDQGLQFLIQYYNGEERAKGNILERFSAQQFPDLHSELNLSSLELGDSALYFCASSEQGTEAFFGQGTRLTVV.

The V call is TRBV27, the J call TRBJ1-2; 7 nucleotides align to TRBD1. Germline trimming cut 5 bases from V and 7 bases from J; bases unmatched to any gene: 7. CDR3 length: 13 amino acids. Germline V gene sequence: CDR1 MNHEY, CDR2 SMNVEV (reference sequence). CDR3 sequence (DNA): TGTGCCAGCAGTACCGGGACAGCCTTTGGCTACACCTTC. This encodes CASSTGTAFGYTF.

V and J are TRBV30 and TRBJ2-3, with 10 nucleotides matching TRBD2. The trim removed 2 bases at V and 4 bases at J, leaving 15 bases unmatched. Germline V gene data show CDR1 as GTSNPN and CDR2 as SVGIG (reference sequence). The CDR3 consists of 18 residues. CDR3 nucleotides: TGTGCCTGGAGTCACCACCCCGCCGCTAGCGGGAGCCCAGATACGCAGTATTTT. This codes for CAWSHHPAASGSPDTQYF. The variable domain in full, completed from reference TRBV30 and TRBJ2-3, reads SQTIHQWPATLVQPVGSPLSLECTVEGTSNPNLYWYRQAAGRGLQLLFYSVGIGQISSEVPQNLSASRPQDRQFILSSKKLLLSDSGFYLCAWSHHPAASGSPDTQYFGPGTRLTVL.

The rearrangement uses TRBV9 and TRBJ2-1; possibly TRBD2 for D (5 bases). The CDR3 covers 15 residues. CDR1 is SGDLS, CDR2 YYNGEE, per germline. Trimming stripped 3 bases from V and 6 bases from J, with 16 bases between. The CDR3 coding sequence is TGTGCCAGCAGCGCGGAAACTAGTCCCTTCAATGAGCAGTTCTTC. Protein sequence: CASSAETSPFNEQFF.

This chain uses TRBV7-9 with TRBJ1-2; D is uncertain. The CDR3 spans 13 residues. Germline CDR1 is SEHNR and CDR2 is FQNEAQ (reference sequence). V lost 0 bases to trimming and J lost 4 bases, with 6 bases between them. As DNA, the CDR3 is TGTGCCAGCAGCTTAGCTCACAGCTATGGCTACACCTTC. Translation: CASSLAHSYGYTF.

This rearrangement joins TRBV5-3 to TRBJ1-5, with 10 bases that match TRBD1. TRBV5-3 is classed as an ORF, of uncertain function. This CDR3 comprises 19 residues. J gave up 5 bases and V 3 bases, and 17 bases lay outside the gene matches. CDR3 sequence (DNA): TGTGCCAGAAGCTACAGCGACCCGGGACAGGGGAAAGGCGATCAGCCCCAGCATTTT. Translating gives CARSYSDPGQGKGDQPQHF.

The V call is TRBV28, the J call TRBJ1-1, with 10 bases identical to TRBD1. The CDR3 runs to 13 residues. The V and J ends lost 5 bases and 9 bases, in that order; junction bases with no gene match: 6. CDR1 is MDHEN, CDR2 SYDVKM, per germline. The CDR3 DNA sequence: TGTGCCAGCAGTCTGGACAGGGGGGGAAAAGCTTTCTTT. This gives the protein CASSLDRGGKAFF. Looking up the rest from reference TRBV28 and TRBJ1-1 gives the full variable domain: DVKVTQSSRYLVKRTGEKVFLECVQDMDHENMFWYRQDPGLGLRLIYFSYDVKMKEKGDIPEGYSVSREKKERFSLILESASTNQTSMYLCASSLDRGGKAFFGQGTRLTVV.

The CDR3 protein is CASSEGHYSGNTIYF. CDR3 nucleotide sequence: TGTGCCAGCAGTGAAGGACATTACTCTGGAAACACCATATATTTT. The chain carries TRBV6-1 and TRBJ1-3; D remains unclear. Trimming removed 1 base at V and 0 bases at J, with 7 bases between. Looked up from germline, CDR1 is MNHNS and CDR2 is SASEGT. This CDR3 region has 15 residues.